The T cell receptor beta chain under discussion was sequenced for a study of control samples from healthy donors and cancer patients. The table came from immunoSEQ multiplex PCR; TCRdb's copy has only in-frame clones and leaves some out. The sample holds roughly 130,000 clones, roughly 92% seen once. The CDR3 consists of 14 residues. The V gene's germline CDR1 is MNHNS and CDR2 SASEGT. The V segment lost 3 bases and the J segment 7 bases; nucleotides outside the gene matches: 9. Sequenced: blood. This receptor was identified in a man between 25 and 39 years old in good health. The chain uses TRBV6-1 and TRBJ2-7, with 7 nucleotides matching TRBD2. CDR3 protein: CASSEVAGVWEQYF. CDR3 bases: TGTGCCAGCAGTGAGGTAGCGGGTGTATGGGAGCAGTACTTC.